Listed here are 7 T cell receptor beta chains from one sample, sequenced in a study of monozygotic twins with inflammatory bowel disease. TCRdb re-called the 5' RACE reads and gives one entry per CDR3 protein, without DNA. The sample includes a few hundred thousand distinct CDR3 sequences. Input material: blood. The receptors here all came from a human donor with ulcerative colitis or Crohn's disease, or a healthy co-twin of an affected twin (not recorded which).

This chain links TRBV7-9 with TRBJ2-3; TCRdb reports TRBD1, a call that lacks DNA to check it against. The germline gives CDR1 SEHNR, CDR2 FQNEAQ (reference sequence). The CDR3 totals 17 residues. CDR3 sequence reads: CASSSKGGQVHTDTQYF.

V is TRBV20-1 and J is TRBJ1-5; TCRdb picks TRBD1, but there is no DNA to check that call. The CDR3 extends over 13 amino acids. Per the germline V gene, CDR1 is DFQATT and CDR2 is SNEGSKA (reference sequence). CDR3 residues: CSANPGGNQPQHF.

The chain has TRBV18 and TRBJ2-3; TCRdb proposes TRBD1, but this gene call is untestable without DNA. In germline, CDR1 is KGHSH, CDR2 LQKENI. The CDR3 covers 14 residues. The chain's CDR3 is CASSPDRYTDTQYF.

The V call is TRBV7-9, the J call TRBJ1-1; lacking DNA, the TRBD1 call made by TCRdb goes unchecked. The CDR3 contains 11 residues. Per the germline V gene, CDR1 is SEHNR and CDR2 is FQNEAQ (reference sequence). CDR3 sequence reads: CASSLPEGAFF.

The rearrangement uses TRBV5-1 and TRBJ2-7; absent DNA, TCRdb's TRBD1 call cannot be checked. Germline V gene lookup returns CDR1 SGHRS and CDR2 YFSETQ. The CDR3 has 15 residues. The CDR3 region is CASSSEPGQTYEQYF.

The chain links TRBV12-3 or TRBV12-4 to TRBJ2-7; the TRBD1 assignment by TCRdb is unverifiable without DNA. CDR3 length equals 17 residues. CDR3 sequence reads: CASSLKWGGQGPYEQYF.

This chain uses TRBV20-1 with TRBJ1-5; the D call of TRBD1 rests on TCRdb alone, since no DNA is present to check it. The length of the CDR3 is 14 residues. Per the germline V gene, CDR1 is DFQATT and CDR2 is SNEGSKA (reference sequence). Here the CDR3 reads CSAKPGQPNQPQHF.